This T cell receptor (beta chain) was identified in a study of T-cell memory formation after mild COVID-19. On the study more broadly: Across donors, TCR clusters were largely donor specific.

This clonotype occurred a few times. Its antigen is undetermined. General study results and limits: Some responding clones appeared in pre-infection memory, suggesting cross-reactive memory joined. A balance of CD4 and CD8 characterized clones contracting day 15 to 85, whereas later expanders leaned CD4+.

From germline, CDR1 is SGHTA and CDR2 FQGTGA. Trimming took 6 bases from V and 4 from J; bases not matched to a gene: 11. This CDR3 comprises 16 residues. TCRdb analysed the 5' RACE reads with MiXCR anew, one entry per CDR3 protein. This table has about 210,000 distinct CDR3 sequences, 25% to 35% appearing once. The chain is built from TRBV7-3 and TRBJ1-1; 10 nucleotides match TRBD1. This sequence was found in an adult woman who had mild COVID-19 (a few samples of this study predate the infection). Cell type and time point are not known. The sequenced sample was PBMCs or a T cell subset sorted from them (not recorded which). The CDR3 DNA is TGTGCCAGCAGTAAGACAGGGGGCGCGGGAAGCACTGAAGCTTTCTTT. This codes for CASSKTGGAGSTEAFF.